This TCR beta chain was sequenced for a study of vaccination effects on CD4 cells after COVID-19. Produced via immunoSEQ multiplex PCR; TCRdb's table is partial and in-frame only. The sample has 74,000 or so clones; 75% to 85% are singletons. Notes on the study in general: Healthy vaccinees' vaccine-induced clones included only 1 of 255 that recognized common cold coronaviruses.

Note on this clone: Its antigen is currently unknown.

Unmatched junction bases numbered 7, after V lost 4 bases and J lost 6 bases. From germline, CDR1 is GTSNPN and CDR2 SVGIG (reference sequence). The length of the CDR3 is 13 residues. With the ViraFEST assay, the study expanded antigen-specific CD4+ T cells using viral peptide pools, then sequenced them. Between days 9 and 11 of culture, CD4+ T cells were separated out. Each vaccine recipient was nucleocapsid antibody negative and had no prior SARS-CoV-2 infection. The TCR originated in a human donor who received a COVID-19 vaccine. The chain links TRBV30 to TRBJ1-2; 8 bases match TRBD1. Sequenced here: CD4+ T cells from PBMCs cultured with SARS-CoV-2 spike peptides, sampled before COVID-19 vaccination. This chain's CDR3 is CAWTRTGIDGYTF. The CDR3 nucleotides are TGTGCCTGGACCCGGACAGGGATTGATGGCTACACCTTC.